The 27 T cell receptor beta chains below were found in one sample sequenced in a study of OX40 agonist ivuxolimab in advanced cancers. Measured with immunoSEQ multiplex PCR; TCRdb has only the in-frame clones, and not every one. The sample carries 55,000 to 80,000 clones, about 80% recorded once. The sequences come from CD4+ or CD8+ T cells sorted from blood, collected in a trial of the OX40 agonist ivuxolimab. The source of these receptors is an adult with an advanced solid tumor such as melanoma, head and neck, liver or kidney cancer.

This chain connects TRBV2 to TRBJ1-2; D unresolved. V lost 8 bases and J lost 5, with 9 bases in between. The CDR3 runs to 11 residues. CDR1 SNHLY and CDR2 FYNNEI come from the germline V gene. The chain's CDR3 is CASALGYGYTF. CDR3 in DNA: TGTGCCAGCGCTCTAGGGTATGGCTACACCTTC.

The chain combines TRBV5-1 with TRBJ2-3; D is unclear. V was cut by 0 bases and J by 0 bases, with 8 bases left in between. CDR3 size: 15 residues. The germline CDR1 and CDR2 sequences are SGHRS and YFSETQ. The DNA for the CDR3 is TGCGCCAGCAGCTTGGCCCTACCTAGCACAGATACGCAGTATTTT. Protein product: CASSLALPSTDTQYF. Based on the CDR3 plus reference TRBV5-1 and TRBJ2-3, the full variable domain is KAGVTQTPRYLIKTRGQQVTLSCSPISGHRSVSWYQQTPGQGLQFLFEYFSETQRNKGNFPGRFSGRQFSNSRSEMNVSTLELGDSALYLCASSLALPSTDTQYFGPGTRLTVL.

The chain joins TRBV5-4 to TRBJ2-3, with D maybe TRBD2 (6 bases). V was pared by 4 bases and J by 0 bases, with 15 bases between. CDR1 is SGHNT and CDR2 is YYREEE in the germline V gene (reference sequence). This CDR3 is 16 amino acids long. For the CDR3, the DNA is TGTGCCAGCAGCCAATTAGCGGTGACTAGCACAGATACGCAGTATTTT. Translated, it gives CASSQLAVTSTDTQYF.

CDR3 protein: CASRPGGANVLTF. Here the CDR3 DNA reads TGTGCCAGCAGGCCCGGCGGGGCCAACGTCCTGACTTTC. This chain uses TRBV11-3 with TRBJ2-6; the D is unclear. V was trimmed by 6 bases and J by 4 bases, leaving 7 bases between them. Germline V lookup: CDR1 SGHNT, CDR2 YENEEA. The CDR3 has 13 residues.

This clone was picked up a small number of times. J is TRBJ2-6 and V is TRBV7-3, with unresolved D. This CDR3 is 16 amino acids long. The V gene's germline CDR1 is SGHTA and CDR2 FQGTGA. The germline V and J ends were trimmed by 2 bases and 1 base, with 9 bases remaining between them. The CDR3 sequence is CASSLEEFSGANVLTF. For the CDR3, the DNA is TGTGCCAGCAGCTTAGAAGAGTTTTCTGGGGCCAACGTCCTGACTTTC. Combining the CDR3 with reference TRBV7-3 and TRBJ2-6 gives the whole variable domain GAGVSQTPSNKVTEKGKYVELRCDPISGHTALYWYRQSLGQGPEFLIYFQGTGAADDSGLPNDRFFAVRPEGSVSTLKIQRTERGDSAVYLCASSLEEFSGANVLTFGAGSRLTVL.

The genes are TRBV5-1 and TRBJ1-6; D not resolved. The CDR3 has 15 amino acids. In germline, CDR1 is SGHRS, CDR2 YFSETQ. Trimming pared 0 bases from V and 9 bases from J, leaving 13 bases between. CDR3 residues: CASSLAGISASPLHF. CDR3 DNA sequence: TGCGCCAGCAGCTTGGCGGGGATCTCTGCTTCACCCCTCCACTTT.

The rearrangement joins TRBV7-2 to TRBJ2-7, with D possibly TRBD1 on 6 matching bases. CDR3 length: 15 amino acids. CDR1 SGHTA and CDR2 FQGNSA come from the germline V gene. The ends were cut back, 1 base at V and 2 bases at J, with 12 bases in the middle. The CDR3 DNA is TGTGCCAGCAGCTTAGATTTGGGGGCAGCCTACGAGCAGTACTTC. This codes for CASSLDLGAAYEQYF.

The gene calls are TRBV5-4 and TRBJ2-7; 7 bases fit TRBD2. This CDR3 is 17 amino acids long. Germline V gives CDR1 SGHNT, CDR2 YYREEE (reference sequence). After removal of 0 bases from V and 6 bases from J, the junction contained 15 bases not matched to a gene. The CDR3 coding sequence is TGTGCCAGCAGCTTGGGTCCTGGGACTACATCGCCTAGCGAGCAGTACTTC. Amino acids: CASSLGPGTTSPSEQYF. Variable domain in full (rest from reference TRBV5-4 and TRBJ2-7): ETGVTQSPTHLIKTRGQQVTLRCSSQSGHNTVSWYQQALGQGPQFIFQYYREEENGRGNFPPRFSGLQFPNYSSELNVNALELDDSALYLCASSLGPGTTSPSEQYFGPGTRLTVT.

This rearrangement joins TRBV6-5 to TRBJ2-6; the D call may be TRBD1 or TRBD2 (5 bases each). In germline, CDR1 is MNHEY, CDR2 SVGAGI. V lost 5 bases and J lost 0, with 8 bases in between. The CDR3 runs to 15 residues. The CDR3 DNA follows: TGTGCCAGCAGTAGGGACGTCTCTGGGGCCAACGTCCTGACTTTC. Amino acids: CASSRDVSGANVLTF.

The chain has TRBV18 and TRBJ2-2; D not resolved. This CDR3 is 13 amino acids long. Germline V CDR1 and CDR2: KGHSH, LQKENI. Trimming cost V 3 bases and J 6 bases, with 8 bases left between them. Here the CDR3 reads CASSPGQAGELFF. DNA of the CDR3: TGTGCCAGCTCACCGGGCCAGGCCGGGGAGCTGTTTTTT.

This chain links TRBV9 with TRBJ2-3, with 10 bases lining up with TRBD1. Trimming removed 4 bases from V and 3 bases from J; junction bases left unmatched: 8. This CDR3 has 16 amino acids. Germline CDR1 SGDLS, CDR2 YYNGEE. In nucleotides, the CDR3 is TGTGCCAGCAGCCCTCAGGACAGGGGGGGTACAGATACGCAGTATTTT. Protein product: CASSPQDRGGTDTQYF. Supplemented by reference TRBV9 and TRBJ2-3, the full variable domain reads DSGVTQTPKHLITATGQRVTLRCSPRSGDLSVYWYQQSLDQGLQFLIQYYNGEERAKGNILERFSAQQFPDLHSELNLSSLELGDSALYFCASSPQDRGGTDTQYFGPGTRLTVL.

This chain uses TRBV4-1 with TRBJ2-3; possible D gene TRBD1, 6 bases. This CDR3 has 16 residues. The ends were cut back, 3 bases at V and 2 bases at J, with 15 bases in the middle. Germline assignment: CDR1 MGHRA and CDR2 YSYEKL. The CDR3 sequence: CASSQLAGGPTDTQYF. For the CDR3, the DNA is TGCGCCAGCAGCCAGCTAGCTGGGGGCCCCACAGATACGCAGTATTTT.

V and J are TRBV21-1 and TRBJ2-7; TRBD2 is the table's D call, not checked against the DNA. TRBV21-1 has pseudogene status. This CDR3 contains 16 residues. In DNA form, the CDR3 reads TGTGCCAGCCCCACTAGCGGGAACGGTAGGGGCTACGAGCAGTACTTC. It codes for CASPTSGNGRGYEQYF.

The V gene is TRBV10-3, the J gene TRBJ2-7; D possibly corresponds to TRBD1 (5 bases). The CDR3 covers 13 residues. From germline, CDR1 is ENHRY and CDR2 SYGVKD. The V gene lost 0 bases and the J gene lost 6 bases, with 9 bases spanning the gap. For the CDR3, the DNA is TGTGCCATCAGTGAGTCGTGGGGCGCCGAGCAGTACTTC. As protein: CAISESWGAEQYF.

This chain links TRBV27 with TRBJ1-3; D perhaps matches TRBD1 (5 bases). CDR3 size: 15 residues. Deletions cut 4 bases from V and 4 bases from J, with 14 bases between. Germline V gene lookup returns CDR1 MNHEY and CDR2 SMNVEV (reference sequence). CDR3 sequence (DNA): TGTGCCAGCAGTTCCTCAGGGATGTGGGGAAACACCATATATTTT. This codes for CASSSSGMWGNTIYF.

V is TRBV30 and J is TRBJ2-7; perhaps TRBD1 as D (6 bases). Per germline, CDR1 GTSNPN and CDR2 SVGIG (reference sequence). Trimming left V 4 bases short and J 6 bases short, with 16 bases between. The CDR3 length is 13 residues. As DNA, the CDR3 is TGTGCCTGGACTATCCGACAGGACGGCGAGCAGTACTTC. Amino acid sequence: CAWTIRQDGEQYF.

This chain connects TRBV7-2 to TRBJ1-5; D perhaps matches TRBD1 (6 bases). The CDR3 length is 14 residues. V dropped 6 bases and J dropped 6 bases, with 15 bases sitting between them. Germline CDR1 is SGHTA and CDR2 is FQGNSA. CDR3: CASSRGDKGQPQHF. The CDR3 bases are TGTGCCAGCAGTAGGGGGGATAAAGGTCAGCCCCAGCATTTT.

The chain carries TRBV7-9 and TRBJ2-3; D is perhaps TRBD1 (6 bases). The germline gives CDR1 SEHNR, CDR2 FQNEAQ (reference sequence). The CDR3 is 19 amino acids. The V and J ends lost 4 bases and 2 bases respectively, with 25 bases between them. CDR3 DNA: TGTGCCAGCAGCTCCACAAACTACAGGGTGGTGCGCCACACAGATACGCAGTATTTT. This gives the protein CASSSTNYRVVRHTDTQYF.

The CDR3 region is CASSLTGQGRYGYTF. The CDR3 DNA reads TGTGCCAGCAGCTTAACAGGACAGGGGAGATATGGCTACACCTTC. The chain uses TRBV5-6 and TRBJ1-2; 9 bases fit TRBD1. J gave up 5 bases and V 2 bases, and 7 bases lay outside the gene matches. The CDR3 consists of 15 residues. Germline V gene data show CDR1 as SGHDT and CDR2 as YYEEEE. Looking up the rest from reference TRBV5-6 and TRBJ1-2 gives the full variable domain: DAGVTQSPTHLIKTRGQQVTLRCSPKSGHDTVSWYQQALGQGPQFIFQYYEEEERQRGNFPDRFSGHQFPNYSSELNVNALLLGDSALYLCASSLTGQGRYGYTFGSGTRLTVV.

The table lists this clone with a few counts. This rearrangement joins TRBV29-1 to TRBJ1-1; maybe TRBD1 (6 bases). The V end was cut by 5 bases, the J end by 2 bases, with 15 bases between. The CDR3 has 14 residues. Per the germline V gene, CDR1 is SQVTM and CDR2 is ANQGSEA. CDR3 sequence (DNA): TGCAGCGTTAGGCGGGACAACTTAAACACTGAAGCTTTCTTT. Translating gives CSVRRDNLNTEAFF.

The CDR3 DNA reads TGTGCCAGCAGTGATAGGGACAGGGCCGAACAACTCCCCGGGGAGCTGTTTTTT. Its protein is CASSDRDRAEQLPGELFF. V is TRBV2 and J is TRBJ2-2; 9 bases line up with TRBD1. Germline V gene data show CDR1 as SNHLY and CDR2 as FYNNEI. V shed 3 bases and J 6 bases; nucleotides not matched to a gene: 14. The CDR3 has 18 residues.

V is TRBV27 and J is TRBJ2-1; 14 bases agree with TRBD2. The V and J ends lost 7 bases and 12 bases, in that order; junction bases with no gene match: 5. The CDR3 runs to 13 residues. CDR1 and CDR2 (germline): MNHEY, SMNVEV (reference sequence). Here the CDR3 DNA reads TGTGCCAGCATCTTGACTAGCGGGAGGGCGCAGTTCTTC. Translation: CASILTSGRAQFF.

This chain uses TRBV27 with TRBJ2-1; 16 bases are a match to TRBD2. V lost 6 bases to trimming and J lost 9 bases; unmatched junction nucleotides: 2. The CDR3 is 14 residues long. The germline gives CDR1 MNHEY, CDR2 SMNVEV (reference sequence). The CDR3: CASRGLAGGIEQFF. CDR3 DNA sequence: TGTGCCAGCAGGGGACTAGCGGGAGGGATTGAGCAGTTCTTC.

The gene calls are TRBV7-6 and TRBJ1-1, with TRBD1 identical over 8 bases. V lost 3 bases and J lost 3; bases outside the gene matches: 6. Germline V gene data show CDR1 as SGHVS and CDR2 as FNYEAQ. The CDR3 has 15 amino acids. CDR3 amino acids: CASSFNPTGDTEAFF. DNA of the CDR3: TGTGCCAGCAGCTTCAACCCGACAGGGGACACTGAAGCTTTCTTT.

This clone has more than one count but fewer than ten. V and J are TRBV7-9 and TRBJ1-2, with 7 bases identical to TRBD1. Germline assignment: CDR1 SEHNR and CDR2 FQNEAQ (reference sequence). With V trimmed by 5 bases and J by 10 bases, 10 bases remained unmatched. The CDR3 length is 13 residues. CDR3 coding DNA: TGTGCCAGCAGCACACAGGGGAGGCCTTTCTACACCTTC. The encoded protein is CASSTQGRPFYTF.

The chain combines TRBV6-6 with TRBJ2-7, with TRBD2 as a possible D gene (6 bases). The CDR3 loop spans 14 amino acids. The V end was cut by 4 bases, the J end by 6 bases, with 16 bases between. Germline V lookup: CDR1 MNHNY, CDR2 SVGAGI (reference sequence). CDR3 DNA sequence: TGTGCCAGCAGTTTGTTGCGGGAAGGTCCCGAGCAGTACTTC. As protein: CASSLLREGPEQYF.

The chain combines TRBV7-9 with TRBJ1-1, with 9 bases lining up with TRBD1. CDR3 length: 15 residues. Trimming at V came to 5 bases and at J to 1 base, leaving 5 bases not matched to a gene. CDR1 is SEHNR and CDR2 is FQNEAQ in the germline V gene (reference sequence). CDR3 nucleotides: TGTGCCAGCAGCGACCGGACAGGGGCGAACACTGAAGCTTTCTTT. Translation: CASSDRTGANTEAFF.